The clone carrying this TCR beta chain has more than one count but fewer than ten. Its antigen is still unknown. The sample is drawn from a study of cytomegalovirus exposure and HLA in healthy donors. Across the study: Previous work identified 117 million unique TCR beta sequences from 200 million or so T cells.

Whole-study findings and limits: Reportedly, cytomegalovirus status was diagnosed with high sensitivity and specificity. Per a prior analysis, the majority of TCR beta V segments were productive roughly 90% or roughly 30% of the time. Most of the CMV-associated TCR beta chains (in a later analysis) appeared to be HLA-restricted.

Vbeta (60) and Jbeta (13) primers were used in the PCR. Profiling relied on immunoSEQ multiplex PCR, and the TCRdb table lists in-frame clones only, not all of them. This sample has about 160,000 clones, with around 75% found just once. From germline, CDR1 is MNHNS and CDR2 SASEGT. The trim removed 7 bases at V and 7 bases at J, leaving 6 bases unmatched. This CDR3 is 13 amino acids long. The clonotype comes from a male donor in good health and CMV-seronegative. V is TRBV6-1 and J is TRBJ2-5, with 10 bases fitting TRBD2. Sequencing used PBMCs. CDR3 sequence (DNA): TGTGCCAGCAATAGCGGGGGGCTAGGGACCCAGTACTTC. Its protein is CASNSGGLGTQYF.